The following is a TCR beta chain sequence with its context. This may arise from a read error, as a much more abundant clone is one base away. This beta chain is a stray read from a library made for alpha chains; its abundance is not meaningful. A single record per CDR3 protein comes from TCRdb applying MiXCR to the 5' RACE reads. In the table there are a few thousand distinct CDR3 sequences, about 17% of which are singletons. The source of the sample is a study of spatial heterogeneity in lung cancer. Time point meaning: sample taken at primary tumor resection. Material for sequencing was whole RNA from tumor, nontumor lung or frozen PBMC, left unsorted. After removal of 0 bases from V and 6 bases from J, the junction contained 10 bases not matched to a gene. CDR3 length: 17 amino acids. Germline-derived CDR1 and CDR2 are LGHNA and YNFKEQ.

The chain joins TRBV4-2 to TRBJ2-1; 8 bases are shared with TRBD2. The TCR sequence derives from a male donor with early-stage non-small cell lung cancer. The sequencing here drew on normal lung tissue next to the tumor, taken at surgery. In DNA, the CDR3 is TGTGCCAGCAGCCAAGATCAGGGGAACGGGGGGGTCAATGAGCAGTTCTTC. This encodes CASSQDQGNGGVNEQFF.